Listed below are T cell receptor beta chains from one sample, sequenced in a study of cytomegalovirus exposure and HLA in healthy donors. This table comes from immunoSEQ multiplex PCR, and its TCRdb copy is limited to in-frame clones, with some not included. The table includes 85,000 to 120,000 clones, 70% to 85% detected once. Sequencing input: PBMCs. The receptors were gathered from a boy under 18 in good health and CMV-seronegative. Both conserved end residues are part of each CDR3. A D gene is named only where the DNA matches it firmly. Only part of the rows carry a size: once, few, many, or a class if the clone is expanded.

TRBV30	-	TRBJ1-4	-	TGTGCCTGCCGACAGGCCTGGGATGAAAAACTGTTTTTT	CACRQAWDEKLFF
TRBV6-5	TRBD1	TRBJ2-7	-	TGTGCCAGCAGTTACTCGTCAGGGGGTGTAACCTACGAGCAGTACTTC	CASSYSSGGVTYEQYF
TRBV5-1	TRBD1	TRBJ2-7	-	TGCGCCAGCAGCTTCCGGGACAGGGGGTCCGAGCAGTACTTC	CASSFRDRGSEQYF
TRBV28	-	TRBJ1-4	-	TGTGCCAGCAGTCCCACAGGGAACCGTAATGAAAAACTGTTTTTT	CASSPTGNRNEKLFF
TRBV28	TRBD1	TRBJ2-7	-	TGTGCCAGCACCTCAGGGGACAGGTACCACGAGCAGTACTTC	CASTSGDRYHEQYF
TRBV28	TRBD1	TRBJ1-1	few	TGTGCCAGCATAGACAGGGGCAGGAACACTGAAGCTTTCTTT	CASIDRGRNTEAFF
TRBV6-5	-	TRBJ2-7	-	TGTGCCAGCAGTTACGCCGTTAGTAGCTACGAGCAGTACTTC	CASSYAVSSYEQYF
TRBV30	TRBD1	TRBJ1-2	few	TGTGCCTGGAGCCTAGCGTCCGGGACAGGGGGCTTCGGCTATGGCTACACCTTC	CAWSLASGTGGFGYGYTF
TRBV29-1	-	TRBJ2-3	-	TGCAGCGTTGGCGGGGCCTACACAGATACGCAGTATTTT	CSVGGAYTDTQYF
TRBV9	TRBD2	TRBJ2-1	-	TGTGCCAGCAGCGGGACTAGCATAGTAAATGAGCAGTTCTTC	CASSGTSIVNEQFF
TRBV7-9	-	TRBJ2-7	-	TGTGCCAGCAGCCAGGTCGGTCCGCAACAGTACTTC	CASSQVGPQQYF
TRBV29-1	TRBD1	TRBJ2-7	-	TGCAGCGTTGAGGGACAGGGGGCCTCCTACGAGCAGTACTTC	CSVEGQGASYEQYF
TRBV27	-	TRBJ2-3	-	TGTGCCAGCAGTTTGGAGGGGCGCACAGATACGCAGTATTTT	CASSLEGRTDTQYF
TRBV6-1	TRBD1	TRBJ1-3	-	TGTGCCAGCAGTGAACAACAGGGGGCGGGAAACACCATATATTTT	CASSEQQGAGNTIYF
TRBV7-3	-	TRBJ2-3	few	TGTGCCAGCAGCCCCCACCAGATCATCACAGATACGCAGTATTTT	CASSPHQIITDTQYF
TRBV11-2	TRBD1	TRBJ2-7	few	TGTGCCAGCAGCCCAGTCGGGACAGCCTACGAGCAGTACTTC	CASSPVGTAYEQYF
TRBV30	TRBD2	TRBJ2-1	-	TGTGCCTGGAGTCCGGGACTAGCTCTAAATGAGCAGTTCTTC	CAWSPGLALNEQFF
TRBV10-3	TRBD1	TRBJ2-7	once	TGTGCCATCAGTAGGGACAGCTCCTACGAGCAGTACTTC	CAISRDSSYEQYF
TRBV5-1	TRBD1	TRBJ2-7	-	TGCGCCAGCAGCCGCAACAGGGGCCCAGGGGACGAGCAGTACTTC	CASSRNRGPGDEQYF
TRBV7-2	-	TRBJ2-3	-	TGTGCCAGCAGGGGGCCGAGCGCAGATACGCAGTATTTT	CASRGPSADTQYF
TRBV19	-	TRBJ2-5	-	TGTGCCAGTAGTAATCGACTATCCGGACAAGAGACCCAGTACTTC	CASSNRLSGQETQYF
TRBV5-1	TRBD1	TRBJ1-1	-	TGCGCCAGCAGCCCACGACAGGGTGGGGACACTGAAGCTTTCTTT	CASSPRQGGDTEAFF
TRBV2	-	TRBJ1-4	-	TGTGCCATTCACAGGCCCCCTAATGAAAAACTGTTTTTT	CAIHRPPNEKLFF